The source of this T cell receptor beta chain is a study of human T cells and chemical hapten exposure (dated by TCRdb to the early 2020s). Concerning the study at large: For sensitization, 2% DPC in acetone was applied to a roughly 2 cm by roughly 2 cm area of upper inner arm skin. The mostly female patient cohort included alopecia areata with under or over 50% scalp involvement, alopecia totalis and alopecia universalis. Twenty-nine alopecia patients provided blood for TCR sequencing at one to four time points (pre-sensitization, 2, 6 and 24 weeks). Patch testing on the upper back used Finn chambers containing 0.01% DPC, with scoring done after 6 days according to International Contact Dermatitis Research Group standards. Throughout the approximately 25-week study period, patients were also given weekly therapeutic DPC doses on the scalp. This study followed changes in the peripheral blood TCR repertoire in vivo during primary and secondary sensitization of alopecia patients to the hapten diphenylcyclopropenone (DPC). Libraries were combined into a pool for sequencing, and differences in TCR yield between samples came mainly from small differences in library volumes within the pool. Patient blood was sampled pre-sensitization (week 0) and at 2, 6 and about 24 weeks after DPC sensitization. General findings and caveats noted by the study authors: Because every patient had alopecia, a presumed autoimmune disease, the patients' immune response might differ from that of healthy individuals. Significantly more large CDR3 similarity clusters were formed by expanded TCRs than by pre-sensitization or healthy control sets, consistent with antigen-driven responses. No change with DPC sensitization was found in the number of TCRs above 1 in 1000 frequency, and no evidence of global repertoire structure alterations was found. Repeated subsampling changed both the strength of the expansion versus patch-test correlation and the threshold at which that correlation became significant. The number of PT1 expanded TCRs positively correlated with patch test score, significant at thresholds 8, 16 and 32 but not 4.

Library preparation was by RACE. TCRdb names NextSeq 500 as the instrument used. Library preparation attached unique molecular identifiers to individual cDNA molecules for quantitative, reproducible TCR counting. From each blood RNA sample, both TCR alpha and TCR beta chains were sequenced. The authors processed their data as follows. A median of about 87,000 TCRs per sample was observed, with a range of about 20,000 to 750,000. V, J and CDR3 annotation of the TCR reads was performed with the Decombinator software suite. For PS versus PT1 abundance plots, all samples were subsampled to the same number of TCRs (28,000). TCRs were defined as expanded if absent before sensitization and observed at least eight times at the 2-week time point. TCRdb reanalyzed the raw reads on its own, using fastp at Q25 for trimming and MiXCR for clone calling, and kept in-frame beta chains. Every entry covers one CDR3 protein and lists the most common genes and DNA from its rows. These V and J calls rely on TCRdb rather than the paper's analysis. The sample table holds a few hundred thousand distinct CDR3 sequences, of which nearly 6.5% were seen once. Around 5.8% of the sample rests with the top ten.

There are a few counts of this clonotype. Its cognate antigen has yet to be identified. No qualities accompany the bases; no much larger clone lies one base away. The intended sense of this specimen's time point label: patch test 2, 6 weeks after DPC sensitization. Per the publication, the treatment or condition label means: therapeutic diphenylcyclopropenone sensitization with weekly scalp DPC. At each patch-test visit, blood was drawn before the patch test was applied. Patients were considered eligible if aged 18 to 70, diagnosed with alopecia and deemed suitable for DPC therapy, and patients were excluded if pregnant. Unfractionated whole blood was collected in Tempus Blood RNA tubes, and total RNA was extracted from that blood. The sample in question was whole blood, obtained in connection with sensitization to the hapten diphenylcyclopropenone (DPC). This receptor was taken from a woman aged 18-35 years with alopecia areata. Some clones in this sample may be carry-over from other donors' samples.

The DNA sequence follows: TGCGCCAGCAGCCATGGGGCCGGGAGCTCCTACGAGCAGTACTTC. This translates into CASSHGAGSSYEQYF. The chain was built from TRBV4-1 and TRBJ2-7, with a weak D call of TRBD2 (6 bases match). Deletion took 3 bases off V and 0 bases off J, with a span of 12 bases between the germline ends. According to the germline V gene, CDR1 reads MGHRA and CDR2 reads YSYEKL. The CDR3 holds 15 amino acids from the cysteine to the phenylalanine. Only the CDR3 region is kept as DNA, spanning 45 bases read in frame from base 1.